This is a list of T cell receptor beta chains from one sample in a study of T cell responses to AZD1222 COVID-19 vaccine. Sequencing used immunoSEQ multiplex PCR; TCRdb keeps in-frame clones, though not all of them. The sample includes around 180,000 clones, 90% of them seen just once. The sequencing used peripheral blood, collected on day 0 of AZD1222 vaccination. The origin of the receptors is an adult in good health. Both conserved end residues are part of each CDR3. The D gene is left open where the match is weak. A row's size may be missing; if present it is once, few, many or a size class.

j_call d_call clone_size v_call cdr3_nt cdr3_aa
TRBJ1-1 TRBD1 - TRBV9 TGTGCCAGCAGCGTTCAGACAGGGGCCAACACTGAAGCTTTCTTT CASSVQTGANTEAFF
TRBJ2-1 - few TRBV4-3 TGCGCCAGCAGCCAAGGCAGGAGCTCCTACAATGAGCAGTTCTTC CASSQGRSSYNEQFF
TRBJ1-5 TRBD1 few TRBV6-5 TGTGCCACCGGACAGGGGTTGGGTCAGCCCCAGCATTTT CATGQGLGQPQHF
TRBJ1-2 TRBD1 - TRBV5-6 TGTGCCAGCAGCTTAGTGTCCCGGGACAGGGTTGGCTACACCTTC CASSLVSRDRVGYTF
TRBJ2-5 TRBD2 once TRBV5-4 TGTGCCAGCAGCCAAGGGGGTCTAGCGGGTGCTCAAGAGACCCAGTACTTC CASSQGGLAGAQETQYF
TRBJ2-3 - - TRBV5-4 TGTGCCAGCAGCTTATCGGGAACCAGCACAGATACGCAGTATTTT CASSLSGTSTDTQYF
TRBJ1-5 TRBD1 - TRBV2 TGTGCCAGCAACCGACAGGGGATTTTGTCTGGCAATCAGCCCCAGCATTTT CASNRQGILSGNQPQHF
TRBJ2-7 TRBD1 - TRBV5-1 TGCGCCAGCAGCCTAGGACAGGGGGGCAACGAGCAGTACTTC CASSLGQGGNEQYF
TRBJ2-7 TRBD2 - TRBV6-2/TRBV6-3 TGTGCCAGCAGTTACTCTATGGGAGGGAGATCCTACGAGCAGTACTTC CASSYSMGGRSYEQYF
TRBJ2-1 - - TRBV4-1 TGCGCCAGCCAACAAGCGGAAGGGGGCTACAATGAGCAGTTCTTC CASQQAEGGYNEQFF
TRBJ1-1 - - TRBV3-1/TRBV3-2 TGTGCCAGCAGCCAAGCCGGGGGCCGAGTTGAAGCTTTCTTT CASSQAGGRVEAFF
TRBJ1-2 TRBD1 - TRBV2 TGTGCCAGCAGGGGACAGGGTGTAGGTGGCTACACCTTC CASRGQGVGGYTF
TRBJ1-1 - - TRBV4-3 TGCGCCAGCAGCCAAGAACAAAACACTGAAGCTTTCTTT CASSQEQNTEAFF
TRBJ2-2 - - TRBV3-1/TRBV3-2 TGTGCCAGCACCCACACAGGGGAGGGCCTTAACACCGGGGAGCTGTTTTTT CASTHTGEGLNTGELFF
TRBJ1-2 - - TRBV5-4 TGTGCCAGCAGCTTCGAGGCTAACTATGGCTACACCTTC CASSFEANYGYTF
TRBJ1-2 - - TRBV14 TGTGCCAGCAGCCCTAGCTTACAGGGTGGACATGGCTACACCTTC CASSPSLQGGHGYTF
TRBJ2-5 TRBD2 - TRBV28 TGTGCCAGCAGCCCGCGGGGGGCCAGTGGGACCCAGTACTTC CASSPRGASGTQYF
TRBJ1-1 - - TRBV5-4 TGTGCCAGCAGCCGAAGAGACAGGATGAACACTGAAGCTTTCTTT CASSRRDRMNTEAFF
TRBJ2-3 - once TRBV25-1 TGTGCCAGCAGTGAATATTACATGGGCAGGGCAACAGATACGCAGTATTTT CASSEYYMGRATDTQYF
TRBJ1-1 TRBD1 - TRBV25-1 TGTGCCAGCAGACAAGACAGGGCGGGAACTGAAGCTTTCTTT CASRQDRAGTEAFF
TRBJ1-3 TRBD1 - TRBV7-2 TGTGCCAGCAGCTCGGACAGGGGCCAATTCTCTGGAAACACCATATATTTT CASSSDRGQFSGNTIYF
TRBJ2-1 - - TRBV5-5 TGTGCCAGCAGCTTAGGAACGAACAATGAGCAGTTCTTC CASSLGTNNEQFF
TRBJ1-5 TRBD1 - TRBV9 TGTGCCAGCAGCGCCGACAGGGGGCTCAATCAGCCCCAGCATTTT CASSADRGLNQPQHF
TRBJ1-1 TRBD1 few TRBV12-3/TRBV12-4 TGTGCCAGCACCCGACAGGGGGGCACTGAAGCTTTCTTT CASTRQGGTEAFF
TRBJ1-1 - - TRBV14 TGTGCCAGCAGCCTTTTGACGCCTCATCCGGGACAACGGGGGACTGAAGCTTTCTTT CASSLLTPHPGQRGTEAFF
TRBJ2-1 - - TRBV21-1 TGTGCCAGCAGCAGTCCCGTCACGGAGTCAAAATACAATGAGCAGTTCTTC CASSSPVTESKYNEQFF
TRBJ1-5 - - TRBV7-9 TGTGCCAGCAGCTCCTGGGGGCAGGGTAATCAGCCCCAGCATTTT CASSSWGQGNQPQHF
TRBJ1-1 - - TRBV7-9 TGTGCCAGCAGCTTACCAACCCGAGGGGGGAGGAGAACTGAAGCTTTCTTT CASSLPTRGGRRTEAFF
TRBJ2-7 - - TRBV19 TGTGCCAGTAGCCGGCAGGGCTCTCGCCACGAGCAGTACTTC CASSRQGSRHEQYF
TRBJ2-4 - once TRBV4-3 TGCGCCAGCAGCCAAGTTGGAGGGGTTGCCAAAAACATTCAGTACTTC CASSQVGGVAKNIQYF
TRBJ1-2 - once TRBV6-5 TGTGCCGCCAAGAGCGCTAACTATGGCTACACCTTC CAAKSANYGYTF